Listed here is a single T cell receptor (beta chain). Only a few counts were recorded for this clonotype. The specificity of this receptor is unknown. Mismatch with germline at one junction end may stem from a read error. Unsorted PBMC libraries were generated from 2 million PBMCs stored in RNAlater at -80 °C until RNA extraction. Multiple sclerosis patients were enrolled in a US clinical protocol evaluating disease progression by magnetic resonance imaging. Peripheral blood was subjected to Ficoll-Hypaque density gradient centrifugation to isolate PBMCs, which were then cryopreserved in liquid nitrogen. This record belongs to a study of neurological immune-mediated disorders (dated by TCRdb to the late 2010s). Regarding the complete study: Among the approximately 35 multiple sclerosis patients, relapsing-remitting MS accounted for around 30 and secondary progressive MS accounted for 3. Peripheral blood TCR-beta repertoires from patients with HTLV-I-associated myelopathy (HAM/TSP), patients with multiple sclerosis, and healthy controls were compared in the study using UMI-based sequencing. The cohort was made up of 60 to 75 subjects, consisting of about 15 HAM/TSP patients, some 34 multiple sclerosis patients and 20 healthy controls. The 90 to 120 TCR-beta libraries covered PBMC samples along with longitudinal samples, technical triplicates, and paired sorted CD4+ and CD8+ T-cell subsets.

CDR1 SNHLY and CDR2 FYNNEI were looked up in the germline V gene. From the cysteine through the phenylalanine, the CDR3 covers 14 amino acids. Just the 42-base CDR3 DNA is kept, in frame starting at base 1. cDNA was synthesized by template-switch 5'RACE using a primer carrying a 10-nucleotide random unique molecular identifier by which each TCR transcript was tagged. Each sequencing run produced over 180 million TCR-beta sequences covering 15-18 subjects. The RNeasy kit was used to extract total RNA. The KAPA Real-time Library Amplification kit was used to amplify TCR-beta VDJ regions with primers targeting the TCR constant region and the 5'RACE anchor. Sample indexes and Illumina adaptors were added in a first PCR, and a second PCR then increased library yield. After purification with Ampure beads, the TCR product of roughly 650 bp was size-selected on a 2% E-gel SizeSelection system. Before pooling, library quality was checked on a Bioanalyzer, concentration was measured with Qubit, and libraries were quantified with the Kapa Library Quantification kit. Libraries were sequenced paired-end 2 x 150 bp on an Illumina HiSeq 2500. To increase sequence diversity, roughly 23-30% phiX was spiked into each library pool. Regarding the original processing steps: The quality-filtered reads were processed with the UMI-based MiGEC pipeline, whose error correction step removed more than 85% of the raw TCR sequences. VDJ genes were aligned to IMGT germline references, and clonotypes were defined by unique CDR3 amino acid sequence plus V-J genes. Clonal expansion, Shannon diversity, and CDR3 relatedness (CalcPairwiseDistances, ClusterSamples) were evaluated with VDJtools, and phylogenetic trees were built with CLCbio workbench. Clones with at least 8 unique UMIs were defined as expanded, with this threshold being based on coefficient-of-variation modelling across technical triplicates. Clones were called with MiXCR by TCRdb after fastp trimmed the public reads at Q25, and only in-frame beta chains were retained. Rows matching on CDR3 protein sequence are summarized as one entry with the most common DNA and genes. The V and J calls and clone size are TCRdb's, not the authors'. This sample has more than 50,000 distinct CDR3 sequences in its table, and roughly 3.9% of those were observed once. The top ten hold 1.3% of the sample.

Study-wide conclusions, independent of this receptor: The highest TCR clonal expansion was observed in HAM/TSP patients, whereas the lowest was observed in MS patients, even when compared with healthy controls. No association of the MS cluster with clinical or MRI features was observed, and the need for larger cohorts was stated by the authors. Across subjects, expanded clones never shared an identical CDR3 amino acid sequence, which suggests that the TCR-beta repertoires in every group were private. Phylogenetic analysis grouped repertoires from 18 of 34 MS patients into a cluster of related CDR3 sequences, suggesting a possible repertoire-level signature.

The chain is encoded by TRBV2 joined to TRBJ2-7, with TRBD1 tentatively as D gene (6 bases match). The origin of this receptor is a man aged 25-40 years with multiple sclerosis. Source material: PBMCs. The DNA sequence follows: TGTGCCAGCAGCGAACAGGGAGTCCTGTACGAGCAGTGCTTC. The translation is CASSEQGVLYEQCF.